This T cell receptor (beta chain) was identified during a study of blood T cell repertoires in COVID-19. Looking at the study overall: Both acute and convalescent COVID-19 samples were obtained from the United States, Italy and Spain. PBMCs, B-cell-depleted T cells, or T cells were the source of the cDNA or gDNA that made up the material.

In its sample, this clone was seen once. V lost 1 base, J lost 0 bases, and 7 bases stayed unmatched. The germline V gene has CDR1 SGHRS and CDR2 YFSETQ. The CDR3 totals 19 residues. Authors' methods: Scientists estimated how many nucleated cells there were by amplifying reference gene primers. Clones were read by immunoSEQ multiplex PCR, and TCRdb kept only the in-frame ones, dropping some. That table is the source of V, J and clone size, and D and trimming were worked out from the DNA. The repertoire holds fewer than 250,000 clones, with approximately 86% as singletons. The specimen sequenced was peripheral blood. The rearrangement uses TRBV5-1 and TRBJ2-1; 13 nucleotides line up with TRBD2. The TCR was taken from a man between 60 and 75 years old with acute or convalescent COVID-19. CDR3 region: CASSLRGLAGRSSYNEQFF. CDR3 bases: TGCGCCAGCAGCTTGAGGGGACTAGCGGGGCGAAGCTCCTACAATGAGCAGTTCTTC.